Below, 19 T cell receptor beta chains from the same sample are listed, as sequenced in a study of Ad26.COV2.S vaccination and SARS-CoV-2 variants. The table came from immunoSEQ multiplex PCR; TCRdb's copy has only in-frame clones and leaves some out. The sample includes roughly 270,000 clones, approximately 87% seen only once; the top ten take less than 3.5%. Treatment denoted: roughly 18 received Ad26.COV2.S at low or high dose, single or two shots; about 5 received placebo; per-sample allocation not given. The investigators took samples on day 63 after the first vaccine or placebo injection. The sample in question was peripheral blood, obtained in a trial of Ad26.COV2.S vaccine versus placebo. Every receptor here comes from a person aged 18-60 years who received the Ad26.COV2.S COVID-19 vaccine or a placebo.

This clone was detected a few times. V gene TRBV2 combines with J gene TRBJ1-5, with D maybe TRBD1 (5 bases). V was shortened by 8 bases and J by 7 bases, with 18 bases between the two germline ends. CDR1 and CDR2 (germline): SNHLY, FYNNEI. The CDR3 consists of 14 residues. The CDR3 region is CASGGPPQYQPQHF. CDR3 coding DNA: TGTGCCAGCGGGGGACCACCCCAGTACCAGCCCCAGCATTTT.

The genes are TRBV19 and TRBJ2-4; 11 nucleotides line up with TRBD2. The CDR3 spans 16 residues. The V and J ends lost 0 bases and 9 bases, in that order; junction bases with no gene match: 7. CDR1 LNHDA and CDR2 SQIVND come from the germline V gene (reference sequence). The CDR3 region has the DNA TGTGCCAGTAGTATAGATTCAACTAGCGGGAGAAGCATTCAGTACTTC. This translates into CASSIDSTSGRSIQYF.

V usage is TRBV5-1 and J usage is TRBJ1-1; D not certain. V dropped 4 bases and J dropped 3 bases, with 10 bases sitting between them. Per germline, CDR1 SGHRS and CDR2 YFSETQ. This CDR3 comprises 13 residues. In nucleotides, the CDR3 is TGCGCCAGCAGCCCGGTGCCGGACACTGAAGCTTTCTTT. Its protein is CASSPVPDTEAFF.

The chain recombines TRBV5-8 with TRBJ2-1; no reliable D call. CDR3 length equals 15 residues. V was cut by 2 bases and J by 1 base, with 10 bases left in between. Germline V gene data show CDR1 as SGHTS and CDR2 as YDEGEE. The CDR3 region is CASSLGFPSYNEQFF. The CDR3 DNA reads as TGTGCCAGCAGCTTAGGATTCCCGTCCTACAATGAGCAGTTCTTC.

V and J are TRBV2 and TRBJ1-4; D not certain. This CDR3 is 15 amino acids long. Germline lookup yields CDR1 SNHLY and CDR2 FYNNEI. Trimming took off 3 bases at V and 4 bases at J, with 12 bases between the two ends. CDR3 coding DNA: TGTGCCAGCAGTGACGAGGGTGGGATTAATGAAAAACTGTTTTTT. It encodes CASSDEGGINEKLFF.

Details on this clone: The identical CDR3 is also encoded by other nucleotide sequences in the sample. V is TRBV7-2 and J is TRBJ2-7, with 9 bases fitting TRBD1. J was trimmed by 2 bases and V by 6 bases; bases with no gene match: 5. The CDR3 extends over 14 amino acids. Germline V gives CDR1 SGHTA, CDR2 FQGNSA. CDR3 sequence reads: CASSPRTGAYEQYF. The DNA for the CDR3 is TGTGCCAGCAGTCCTCGGACAGGGGCCTACGAGCAGTACTTC.

This clone occurred once. V is TRBV7-2 and J is TRBJ2-1; no clear D gene. Per the germline V gene, CDR1 is SGHTA and CDR2 is FQGNSA. V was pared by 2 bases and J by 7 bases, with 6 bases between. This CDR3 is 12 amino acids long. DNA of the CDR3: TGTGCCAGCAGCTTATGGTATAATGAGCAGTTCTTC. Protein: CASSLWYNEQFF.

The chain couples TRBV4-2 to TRBJ2-7; 9 bases align to TRBD2. V gave up 1 base and J gave up 5 bases; unmatched junction bases: 3. CDR1 and CDR2 from the germline V gene are LGHNA and YNFKEQ. The CDR3 runs to 14 residues. In DNA form, the CDR3 reads TGTGCCAGCAGCCAAGTTTTAGCGGGAGACGAGCAGTACTTC. This translates into CASSQVLAGDEQYF.

This chain connects TRBV7-9 to TRBJ2-1; D is perhaps TRBD2 (6 bases). Germline V gene lookup returns CDR1 SEHNR and CDR2 FQNEAQ (reference sequence). The CDR3 contains 15 residues. Trimming left V 3 bases short and J 2 bases short, with 11 bases between. The chain's CDR3 is CASSFSGGPYNEQFF. In nucleotides, the CDR3 is TGTGCCAGCAGCTTCTCCGGGGGTCCCTACAATGAGCAGTTCTTC.

The rearrangement joins TRBV2 to TRBJ2-2; TRBD1 matches at 7 bases. The CDR3 contains 16 residues. With 2 bases clipped from V and 0 bases from J, the junction kept 3 bases outside the gene matches. From germline, CDR1 is SNHLY and CDR2 FYNNEI. The CDR3 sequence: CASSETGATNTGELFF. CDR3 DNA: TGTGCCAGCAGTGAAACAGGGGCTACGAACACCGGGGAGCTGTTTTTT.

This chain links TRBV7-2 with TRBJ1-1, with D tentatively TRBD1 (5 bases). Germline CDR1 and CDR2: SGHTA and FQGNSA. The CDR3 has 12 amino acids. Deletions cut 8 bases from V and 5 bases from J, with 12 bases between. The CDR3 DNA reads as TGTGCCAGCCCCGGTGGGGGGACTGAAGCTTTCTTT. The encoded protein is CASPGGGTEAFF.

The chain combines TRBV19 with TRBJ1-3; a possible D gene is TRBD1 (6 bases). The V gene's germline CDR1 is LNHDA and CDR2 SQIVND (reference sequence). The CDR3 sequence is 12 residues long. With 7 bases removed from V and 3 bases from J, the gap between germline ends came to 7 bases. CDR3 loop: CASTGVGNTIYF. In DNA, the CDR3 is TGTGCCAGTACAGGGGTTGGAAACACCATATATTTT.

This chain links TRBV6-5 with TRBJ1-3; 8 bases agree with TRBD1. This CDR3 spans 15 amino acids. Germline V gene lookup returns CDR1 MNHEY and CDR2 SVGAGI. V trimming: 4 bases; J trimming: 4 bases; junction bases outside the gene matches: 6. Here the CDR3 reads CASSLNRDRGNTIYF. Written as DNA, the CDR3 is TGTGCCAGCAGTTTGAACCGGGACAGGGGAAACACCATATATTTT.

Here the CDR3 DNA reads TGCGCCAGCAGCCCCGATGAAAGGAGCAATCAGCCCCAGCATTTT. It codes for CASSPDERSNQPQHF. V is TRBV5-1 and J is TRBJ1-5; D unclear. V lost 4 bases to trimming and J lost 1 base, with 12 bases between them. From germline, CDR1 is SGHRS and CDR2 YFSETQ. The CDR3 contains 15 residues.

The chain links TRBV7-2 to TRBJ2-5, with D unresolved. The CDR3 runs 12 residues. Trimming shortened V by 5 bases and J by 0 bases, and 4 bases separated the two germline ends. Germline V gene data show CDR1 as SGHTA and CDR2 as FQGNSA. The CDR3 region has the DNA TGTGCCAGCAGCGCTTACCAAGAGACCCAGTACTTC. Translating gives CASSAYQETQYF.

The table lists this clone with a count of one. The chain couples TRBV19 to TRBJ1-1; no clear D. Trimming removed 7 bases from V and 0 bases from J, with 12 bases in between. Germline assignment: CDR1 LNHDA and CDR2 SQIVND (reference sequence). This CDR3 has 14 residues. In DNA, the CDR3 is TGTGCCAGTACCCCAACCCTCTTGAACACTGAAGCTTTCTTT. Its protein is CASTPTLLNTEAFF.

The chain carries TRBV7-9 and TRBJ2-7; 7 nucleotides agree with TRBD1. This CDR3 has 15 residues. The germline gives CDR1 SEHNR, CDR2 FQNEAQ (reference sequence). Unmatched junction bases numbered 6, after V lost 4 bases and J lost 0 bases. The CDR3 reads CASSSNQGDSYEQYF. The CDR3 nucleotides are TGTGCCAGCAGCTCTAACCAGGGGGACTCCTACGAGCAGTACTTC.

The chain joins TRBV19 to TRBJ1-1; D is possibly TRBD1 (5 bases). Germline CDR1 is LNHDA and CDR2 is SQIVND (reference sequence). This CDR3 region has 15 residues. V shed 0 bases and J shed 6 bases, with 14 bases lying between them. CDR3 region: CASSIDGGFDAEAFF. Here the CDR3 DNA reads TGTGCCAGTAGTATAGATGGGGGATTCGACGCTGAAGCTTTCTTT.

This clone was seen more than once but under ten times. The V call is TRBV7-9, the J call TRBJ1-1, with D uncertain. V was shortened by 2 bases and J by 9 bases, with 10 bases between the two germline ends. There are 12 residues in the CDR3. Looked up from germline, CDR1 is SEHNR and CDR2 is FQNEAQ (reference sequence). The CDR3 loop reads CASSLLGGKAFF. The CDR3 nucleotides read TGTGCCAGCAGCTTACTTGGAGGCAAAGCTTTCTTT.